The following is a T cell receptor beta chain sequence with its context. As yet, its antigen is unknown. The data were taken from a study of CD8+ T cells in alopecia areata. Study conclusions and caveats: Uncertainty about whether baseline CD8+ expansion is linked to response remains, with one nonresponder. During tofacitinib treatment, many expanded lesional clones remained in scalp and blood. The study found TCR sharing across patients less clear than in mice, possibly for HLA reasons.

Germline CDR1 is SQVTM and CDR2 is ANQGSEA. With 7 bases clipped from V and 0 bases from J, the junction kept 1 base outside the gene matches. This CDR3 contains 13 residues. The treatment here: oral pan-JAK inhibitor, 5-10 mg twice daily. Punch biopsies of lesional scalp, plus peripheral blood, were taken from alopecia areata patients. The sequencing template was cDNA reverse transcribed from extracted RNA. Produced via immunoSEQ multiplex PCR; TCRdb's table is partial and in-frame only. The sample includes about 70,000 clones, 25% to 35% of them seen just once. The chain has TRBV29-1 and TRBJ2-2; TRBD1 aligns across 8 bases. The receptor was isolated from a human donor with alopecia areata. Sequences were derived from CD8+ T cells sorted from blood, sampled at week 4, from a patient treated with tofacitinib. CDR3 amino acids: CSGGQANTGELFF. The DNA for the CDR3 is TGCAGCGGGGGACAGGCGAACACCGGGGAGCTGTTTTTT.